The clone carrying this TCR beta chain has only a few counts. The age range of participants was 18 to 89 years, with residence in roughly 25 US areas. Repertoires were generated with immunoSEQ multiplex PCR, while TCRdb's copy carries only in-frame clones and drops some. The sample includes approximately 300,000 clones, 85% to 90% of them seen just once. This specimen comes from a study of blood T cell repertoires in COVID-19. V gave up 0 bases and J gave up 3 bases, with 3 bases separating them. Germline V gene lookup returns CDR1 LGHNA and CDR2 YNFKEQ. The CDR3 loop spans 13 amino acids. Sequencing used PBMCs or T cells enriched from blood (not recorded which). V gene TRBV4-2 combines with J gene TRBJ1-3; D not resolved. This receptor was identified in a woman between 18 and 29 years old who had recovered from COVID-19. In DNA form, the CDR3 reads TGTGCCAGCAGCCAAGACAGTGGAAACACCATATATTTT. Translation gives CASSQDSGNTIYF.